This T cell receptor (beta chain) is from a study of Graves' ophthalmopathy and Graves' hyperthyroidism. The source of the PBMCs was 10 ml of fresh peripheral blood. Germline lookup yields CDR1 GTSNPN and CDR2 SVGIG (reference sequence). V dropped 4 bases and J dropped 3 bases, with 12 bases sitting between them. The CDR3 length is 13 residues. Beta-chain TCR CDR3 regions were amplified from RNA transcripts. An initial RT-PCR round employing HTBI primers preceded a second-round multiplex PCR. MiXCR was run by TCRdb on the multiplex PCR reads, yielding one entry per CDR3 protein. The table has 200,000 to 250,000 distinct CDR3 sequences, roughly 21% seen once.

The sequence came from a woman in her forties or fifties with Graves' ophthalmopathy. The chain uses TRBV30 and TRBJ1-1; weak D call: TRBD1 (6 bases). Sequencing used peripheral blood. Here the CDR3 reads CAWTYQGYTEAFF. The DNA for the CDR3 is TGTGCCTGGACATATCAGGGGTACACTGAAGCTTTCTTT.